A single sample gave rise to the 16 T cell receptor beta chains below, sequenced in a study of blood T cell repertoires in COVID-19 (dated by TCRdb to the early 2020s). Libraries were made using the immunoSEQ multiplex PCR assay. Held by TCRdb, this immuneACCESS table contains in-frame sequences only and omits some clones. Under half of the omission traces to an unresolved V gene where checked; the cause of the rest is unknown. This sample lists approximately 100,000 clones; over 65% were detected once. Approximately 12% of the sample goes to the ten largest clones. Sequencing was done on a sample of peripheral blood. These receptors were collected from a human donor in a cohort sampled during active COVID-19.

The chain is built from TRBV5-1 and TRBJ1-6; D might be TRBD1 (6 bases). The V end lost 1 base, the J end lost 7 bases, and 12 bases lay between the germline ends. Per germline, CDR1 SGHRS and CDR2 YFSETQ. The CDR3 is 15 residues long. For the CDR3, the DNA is TGCGCCAGCAGCTTGAGGGGGTCACCGAATTCACCCCTCCACTTT. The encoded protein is CASSLRGSPNSPLHF. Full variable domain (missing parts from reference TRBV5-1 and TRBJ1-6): KAGVTQTPRYLIKTRGQQVTLSCSPISGHRSVSWYQQTPGQGLQFLFEYFSETQRNKGNFPGRFSGRQFSNSRSEMNVSTLELGDSALYLCASSLRGSPNSPLHFGNGTRLTVT.

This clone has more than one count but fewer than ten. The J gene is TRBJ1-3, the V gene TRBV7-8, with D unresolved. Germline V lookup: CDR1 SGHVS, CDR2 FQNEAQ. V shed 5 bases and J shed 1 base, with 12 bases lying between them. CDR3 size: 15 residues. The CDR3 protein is CASSHRRESGNTIYF. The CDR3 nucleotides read TGTGCCAGCAGCCACCGACGGGAATCTGGAAACACCATATATTTT.

CDR3 in DNA: TGCGCCAGCAGACTCGATGGTGAGCAGTTCTTC. It encodes CASRLDGEQFF. The chain uses TRBV5-1 and TRBJ2-1; no clear D. Trimming cost V 5 bases and J 9 bases, with 9 bases left between them. CDR3 size: 11 residues. Germline V lookup: CDR1 SGHRS, CDR2 YFSETQ.

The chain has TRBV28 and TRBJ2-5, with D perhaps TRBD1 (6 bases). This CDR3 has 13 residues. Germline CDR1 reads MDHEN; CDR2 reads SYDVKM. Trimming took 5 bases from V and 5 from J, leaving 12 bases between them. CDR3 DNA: TGTGCCAGCAGTCAGGGGCGTCGGGAGACCCAGTACTTC. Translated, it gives CASSQGRRETQYF.

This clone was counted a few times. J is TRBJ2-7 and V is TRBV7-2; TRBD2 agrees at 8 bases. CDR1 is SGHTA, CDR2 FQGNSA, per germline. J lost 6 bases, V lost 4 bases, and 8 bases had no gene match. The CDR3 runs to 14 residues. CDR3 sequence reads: CASSSLGLGGEQYF. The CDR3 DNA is TGTGCCAGCAGCTCCCTGGGACTAGGGGGCGAGCAGTACTTC.

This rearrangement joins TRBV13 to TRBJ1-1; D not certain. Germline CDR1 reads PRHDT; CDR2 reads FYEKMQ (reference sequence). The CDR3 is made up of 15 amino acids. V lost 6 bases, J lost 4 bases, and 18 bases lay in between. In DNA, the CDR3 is TGTGCCAGCAGTCTTAGAAGGGCCGGAGGCACTGAAGCTTTCTTT. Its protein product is CASSLRRAGGTEAFF.

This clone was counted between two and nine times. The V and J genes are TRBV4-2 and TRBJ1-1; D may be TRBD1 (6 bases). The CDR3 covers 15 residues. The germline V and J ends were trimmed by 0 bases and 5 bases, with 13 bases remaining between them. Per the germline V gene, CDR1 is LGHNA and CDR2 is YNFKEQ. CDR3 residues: CASSQDNRAQTEAFF. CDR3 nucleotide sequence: TGTGCCAGCAGCCAAGATAACAGGGCTCAAACTGAAGCTTTCTTT.

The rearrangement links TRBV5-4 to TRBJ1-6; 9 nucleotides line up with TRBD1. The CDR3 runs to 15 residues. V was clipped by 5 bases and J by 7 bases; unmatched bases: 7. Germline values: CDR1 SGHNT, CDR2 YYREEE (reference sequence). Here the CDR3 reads CASRKTGGQNSPLHF. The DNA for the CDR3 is TGTGCCAGCAGAAAGACAGGGGGGCAGAATTCACCCCTCCACTTT.

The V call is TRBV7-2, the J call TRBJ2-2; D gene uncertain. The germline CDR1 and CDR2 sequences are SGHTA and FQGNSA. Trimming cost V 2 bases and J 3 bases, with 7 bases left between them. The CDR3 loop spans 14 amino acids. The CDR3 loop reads CASSLNTHTGELFF. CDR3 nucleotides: TGTGCCAGCAGCTTAAACACCCACACCGGGGAGCTGTTTTTT.

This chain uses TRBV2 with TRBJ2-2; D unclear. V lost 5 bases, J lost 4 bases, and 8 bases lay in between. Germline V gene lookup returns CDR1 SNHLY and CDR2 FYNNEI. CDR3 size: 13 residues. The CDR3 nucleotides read TGTGCCAGCAGTAGAGAGTCCACCGGGGAGCTGTTTTTT. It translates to CASSRESTGELFF.

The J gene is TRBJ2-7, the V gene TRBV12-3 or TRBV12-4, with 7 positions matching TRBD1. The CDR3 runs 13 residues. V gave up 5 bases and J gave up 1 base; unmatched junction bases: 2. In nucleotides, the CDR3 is TGTGCCAGCAGTCGGACAGGATCCTACGAGCAGTACTTC. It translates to CASSRTGSYEQYF.

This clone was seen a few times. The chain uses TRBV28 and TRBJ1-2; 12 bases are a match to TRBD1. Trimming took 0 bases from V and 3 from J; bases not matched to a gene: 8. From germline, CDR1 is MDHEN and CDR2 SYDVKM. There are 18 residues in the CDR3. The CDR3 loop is CASSLWGQGASRDYGYTF. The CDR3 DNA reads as TGTGCCAGCAGTTTATGGGGACAGGGGGCCTCCCGGGACTATGGCTACACCTTC.

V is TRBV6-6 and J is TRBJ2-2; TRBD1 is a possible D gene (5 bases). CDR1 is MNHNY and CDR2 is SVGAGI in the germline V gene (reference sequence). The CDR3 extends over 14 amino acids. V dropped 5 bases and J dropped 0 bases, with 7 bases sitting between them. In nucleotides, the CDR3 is TGTGCCAGCAGTAGACAGTCGAACACCGGGGAGCTGTTTTTT. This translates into CASSRQSNTGELFF.

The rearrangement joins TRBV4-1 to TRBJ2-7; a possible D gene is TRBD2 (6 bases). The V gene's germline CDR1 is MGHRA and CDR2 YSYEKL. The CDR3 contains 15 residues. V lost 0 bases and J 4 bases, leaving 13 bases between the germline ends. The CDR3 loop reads CASSQDFAGSYEQYF. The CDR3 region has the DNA TGCGCCAGCAGCCAAGATTTTGCGGGGAGTTACGAGCAGTACTTC.

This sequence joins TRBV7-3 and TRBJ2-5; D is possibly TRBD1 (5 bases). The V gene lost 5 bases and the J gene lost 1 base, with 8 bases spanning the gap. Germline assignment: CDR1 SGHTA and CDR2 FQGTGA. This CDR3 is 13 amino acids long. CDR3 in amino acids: CASSRDSQETQYF. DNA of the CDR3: TGTGCCAGCAGCAGAGACAGCCAAGAGACCCAGTACTTC.

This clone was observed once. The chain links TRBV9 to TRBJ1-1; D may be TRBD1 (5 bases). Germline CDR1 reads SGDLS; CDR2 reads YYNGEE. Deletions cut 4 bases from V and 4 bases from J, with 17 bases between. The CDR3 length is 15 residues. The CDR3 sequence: CASSTPGPGGTEAFF. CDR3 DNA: TGTGCCAGCAGCACTCCAGGGCCGGGAGGCACTGAAGCTTTCTTT.